The present T cell receptor (beta chain) was sequenced within a study of human T cells and chemical hapten exposure. Study at large: Skin on the upper inner arm, around 2 cm by around 2 cm in size, was sensitized with 2% DPC.

J gave up 4 bases and V 5 bases, and 8 bases lay outside the gene matches. The CDR3 is 15 residues long. Germline V lookup: CDR1 MNHEY, CDR2 SVGAGI. This clonotype came up many times. Each CDR3 protein gets one entry after TCRdb re-called the RACE reads with MiXCR. The data contain 75,000 to 100,000 distinct CDR3 sequences, about 11% of them singletons. Time point denoted: patch test 1, 2 weeks after DPC sensitization. The treatment: therapeutic diphenylcyclopropenone sensitization with weekly scalp DPC. This specimen was whole blood, taken in connection with sensitization to the hapten diphenylcyclopropenone (DPC). This TCR was sampled from a middle-aged man with alopecia areata. Some clones in this sample may be carry-over from other donors' samples. V usage is TRBV6-5 and J usage is TRBJ1-3; 7 positions match TRBD1. CDR3 sequence (DNA): TGTGCCAGCAGTGCTACAGGGGCGCTGGGAAACACCATATATTTT. Its translation is CASSATGALGNTIYF.